The clone carrying this T cell receptor (beta chain) was found once. The target antigen is unknown. Other nucleotide sequences from this sample produce the same CDR3. This record comes from a study of cytomegalovirus exposure and HLA in healthy donors. V lost 5 bases, J lost 8 bases, and 6 bases stayed unmatched. The CDR3 is made up of 14 amino acids. Germline V gives CDR1 SEHNR, CDR2 FQNEAQ (reference sequence). PCR involved 60 Vbeta and 13 Jbeta primers. Generated by immunoSEQ multiplex PCR, the TCRdb table keeps only in-frame clones and is missing some. The repertoire holds approximately 150,000 clones, with 81% as singletons. Study-level points and caveats: Data from an earlier analysis indicated that most TCR beta V segments were productive either about 87% or about 30% of the time.

The sample was PBMCs. This TCR came from a woman aged 18-29 years in good health and CMV-seropositive. The chain has TRBV7-9 and TRBJ1-3; 10 bases match TRBD1. CDR3 nucleotide sequence: TGTGCCAGCAGCCAAAGGACAGGGGGAGACACCATATATTTT. This encodes CASSQRTGGDTIYF.